This T cell receptor beta chain was sequenced during a study of T cells after yellow fever vaccination. Study summary: Preparation used SMART-Seq v4 Ultra Low Input for the low-cell-number fractions. Whole-study findings and limits: A limited proportion of clonotypes was detected within both the CD4 and CD8 compartments. Post-booster samples contained most primary-vaccination clones (approximately 96% CD4, 70% to 90% CD8).

This clonotype was counted ten times or more. Its antigen is not known. Generation of TCR cDNA used 5'RACE template switching (which added a universal primer site and UMIs). TCRdb reanalysed the 5' RACE reads using MiXCR and keeps one entry per CDR3 protein. The sample has about 160,000 distinct CDR3 sequences; almost 7% are singletons. The CDR3 consists of 18 residues. The V segment lost 7 bases and the J segment 0 bases; nucleotides outside the gene matches: 12. The sequence was obtained from a man aged 18 to 29 who received the YFV17D yellow fever vaccine. This chain uses TRBV12-3 or TRBV12-4 with TRBJ2-1; 10 bases match TRBD2. Sample: CD4+ T cells sorted from PBMCs, taken about 5 days after the first yellow fever vaccination. The CDR3 DNA reads TGTGCCAGCATCCCTCCCGGACTAGCGGAGAACTCCTACAATGAGCAGTTCTTC. Protein: CASIPPGLAENSYNEQFF.